Below are 2 T cell receptor beta chains sequenced from a single sample in a study of T cell changes during pregnancy in multiple sclerosis. The assay was immunoSEQ multiplex PCR, and TCRdb's table has in-frame clones only and misses some. Among more than 65,000 clones listed, 75% to 95% were seen once. Specimen: CD4+ T cells from peripheral blood mononuclear cells, collected before pregnancy. The receptors shown here come from a female donor with multiple sclerosis, enrolled in a pregnancy study.

The rearrangement links TRBV13 to TRBJ2-3; D is possibly TRBD2 (5 bases). V was cut by 5 bases and J by 3 bases, with 12 bases left in between. Looked up from germline, CDR1 is PRHDT and CDR2 is FYEKMQ (reference sequence). The CDR3 sequence is 14 residues long. The CDR3 nucleotides are TGTGCCAGCAGCCTGAGGGTGGGGACAGATACGCAGTATTTT. Protein product: CASSLRVGTDTQYF.

Note on this clone: It is unclear where the CDR3 begins or ends on the DNA, so no DNA is shown, and the CDR3 is as TCRdb lists it. The chain uses TRBV5-8 and TRBJ1-5; the D call of TRBD1 is as the table states it, not checked on the DNA. With termini counted, the CDR3 has 17 amino acids. Germline values: CDR1 SGHTS, CDR2 YDEGEE. The CDR3 spells CASSFLILRAKGQGFHF.